This paragraph covers one T cell receptor beta chain sequence. This entry is derived from a study of blood T cell repertoires in COVID-19. On the study more broadly: The United States, Italy and Spain were the sources of the acute and convalescent COVID-19 samples.

TCRdb keeps only in-frame clones here, not all; method: immunoSEQ multiplex PCR. The data contain more than 300,000 clones, about four fifths of them singletons. Germline trimming cut 3 bases from V and 4 bases from J; bases unmatched to any gene: 6. The CDR3 contains 15 residues. CDR1 and CDR2 (germline): SNHLY, FYNNEI. Clinical history as reported by participants underpinned cohort assignment. The sequence was obtained from a woman between 45 and 60 years old who had recovered from COVID-19. The rearrangement joins TRBV2 to TRBJ2-1, with 7 positions matching TRBD2. Sequencing used PBMCs or T cells enriched from blood (not recorded which). The CDR3 region is CASSEWGEGYNEQFF. The CDR3 DNA is TGTGCCAGCAGTGAGTGGGGGGAGGGGTACAATGAGCAGTTCTTC. Combining the CDR3 with reference TRBV2 and TRBJ2-1 gives the whole variable domain EPEVTQTPSHQVTQMGQEVILRCVPISNHLYFYWYRQILGQKVEFLVSFYNNEISEKSEIFDDQFSVERPDGSNFTLKIRSTKLEDSAMYFCASSEWGEGYNEQFFGPGTRLTVL.